Each of the 32 T cell receptor beta chains below was sequenced from the same sample in a study of shared clonotypes between healthy human individuals. Data came from immunoSEQ multiplex PCR; TCRdb stores just in-frame clones and leaves some out. In the table there are millions of clones, more than 90% of which are singletons. The sequencing sample was made of naive CD4+ T cells sorted from blood. The sample's subset: CD45RA+ positively selected. The receptors were gathered from a man aged 18 to 30 in good health.

The gene calls are TRBV7-3 and TRBJ2-3, with 7 bases identical to TRBD1. The CDR3 has 16 amino acids. Looked up from germline, CDR1 is SGHTA and CDR2 is FQGTGA. J gave up 4 bases and V 2 bases, and 9 bases lay outside the gene matches. Here the CDR3 DNA reads TGTGCCAGCAGCTTATCTCGGGCAGGGGGTCCAGATACGCAGTATTTT. Translation: CASSLSRAGGPDTQYF.

The chain uses TRBV19 and TRBJ1-2; possible D gene TRBD1, 6 bases. Trimming shortened V by 7 bases and J by 4 bases, and 25 bases separated the two germline ends. This CDR3 contains 17 residues. Germline V CDR1 and CDR2: LNHDA, SQIVND (reference sequence). The CDR3 region is CASTSTRTRTASYGYTF. The DNA of the CDR3 is TGTGCCAGTACCTCAACCCGAACTAGGACAGCCTCCTATGGCTACACCTTC.

CDR3 residues: CASSLFDSNQPQHF. The CDR3, as DNA: TGTGCCAGCAGTTTATTCGACAGCAATCAGCCCCAGCATTTT. J is TRBJ1-5 and V is TRBV28; unclear D gene. CDR1 and CDR2 from the germline V gene are MDHEN and SYDVKM. The ends were cut back, 1 base at V and 1 base at J, with 5 bases in the middle. The CDR3 runs to 14 residues.

A remark on this clone: Other DNA sequences within the sample encode an identical CDR3. The chain links TRBV5-1 to TRBJ2-1; D possibly corresponds to TRBD2 (6 bases). This CDR3 region has 13 residues. The V end was cut by 0 bases, the J end by 6 bases, with 7 bases between. The germline gives CDR1 SGHRS, CDR2 YFSETQ. Here the CDR3 reads CASSLALANEQFF. CDR3 in DNA: TGCGCCAGCAGCTTGGCACTAGCCAATGAGCAGTTCTTC.

V gene TRBV6-6 combines with J gene TRBJ1-1; 8 bases are a match to TRBD1. The V and J ends lost 5 bases and 1 base, in that order; junction bases with no gene match: 9. The CDR3 consists of 16 residues. Germline lookup yields CDR1 MNHNY and CDR2 SVGAGI (reference sequence). This CDR3 is CASSLSRDRPNTEAFF. The CDR3 DNA is TGTGCCAGCAGTCTCTCCCGGGACAGGCCGAACACTGAAGCTTTCTTT.

This clone has a handful of counts. The CDR3 sequence is CASSQRTDTGELFF. The CDR3 DNA reads TGCGCCAGCAGCCAAAGGACAGACACCGGGGAGCTGTTTTTT. The rearrangement links TRBV4-1 to TRBJ2-2; D perhaps matches TRBD1 (6 bases). There are 14 residues in the CDR3. V was cut by 2 bases and J by 3 bases, with 7 bases left in between. Germline V gene sequence: CDR1 MGHRA, CDR2 YSYEKL.

The V gene is TRBV6-1, the J gene TRBJ1-5; 9 positions match TRBD1. Germline loops: CDR1 MNHNS, CDR2 SASEGT. V gave up 8 bases and J gave up 3 bases; unmatched junction bases: 5. The CDR3 runs to 14 residues. In nucleotides, the CDR3 is TGTGCCAGCTCAGGACAGGGGTTCAATCAGCCCCAGCATTTT. This translates into CASSGQGFNQPQHF.

The chain recombines TRBV6-1 with TRBJ1-4; tentatively, D is TRBD1 (6 bases). The germline V gene encodes CDR1 MNHNS and CDR2 SASEGT. The CDR3 runs 14 residues. V dropped 4 bases and J dropped 5 bases, with 11 bases sitting between them. DNA of the CDR3: TGTGCCAGCAGTGGAGGGACACTAAATGAAAAACTGTTTTTT. Amino acid sequence: CASSGGTLNEKLFF.

The CDR3 sequence: CASSLGVGGAFF. In nucleotides, the CDR3 is TGTGCCAGCAGCTTAGGGGTAGGGGGTGCTTTCTTT. The gene calls are TRBV7-2 and TRBJ1-1; possibly TRBD1 for D (6 bases). The CDR3 runs to 12 residues. Germline V gene sequence: CDR1 SGHTA, CDR2 FQGNSA. V was cut by 1 base and J by 11 bases, with 11 bases left in between.

The chain is built from TRBV5-4 and TRBJ1-6, with 11 bases matching TRBD1. V trimming: 0 bases; J trimming: 9 bases; junction bases outside the gene matches: 8. CDR3 size: 17 residues. Germline assignment: CDR1 SGHNT and CDR2 YYREEE (reference sequence). The CDR3 DNA reads TGTGCCAGCAGCTTGGCCAACCCGGGACAGGGGGGTTCACCCCTCCACTTT. Amino acids: CASSLANPGQGGSPLHF.

This clone has only one observation. The chain is built from TRBV14 and TRBJ2-5, with D uncertain. V was trimmed by 1 base and J by 7 bases, leaving 10 bases between them. This CDR3 spans 13 amino acids. CDR1 SGHDN and CDR2 FVKESK come from the germline V gene. The CDR3: CASSQGRWGTQYF. In nucleotides, the CDR3 is TGTGCCAGCAGCCAAGGTCGTTGGGGGACCCAGTACTTC.

The chain combines TRBV19 with TRBJ1-5; D might be TRBD1 (6 bases). With 7 bases removed from V and 2 bases from J, the gap between germline ends came to 18 bases. The CDR3 is 16 amino acids. Germline values: CDR1 LNHDA, CDR2 SQIVND (reference sequence). In DNA form, the CDR3 reads TGTGCCAGTACCCTGGGCAGGGGAGTGGGCAATCAGCCCCAGCATTTT. This encodes CASTLGRGVGNQPQHF. Together with reference TRBV19 and TRBJ1-5, the CDR3 gives the full variable domain: DGGITQSPKYLFRKEGQNVTLSCEQNLNHDAMYWYRQDPGQGLRLIYYSQIVNDFQKGDIAEGYSVSREKKESFPLTVTSAQKNPTAFYLCASTLGRGVGNQPQHFGDGTRLSIL.

V and J are TRBV7-6 and TRBJ1-5; D gene ambiguous. The length of the CDR3 is 14 residues. Germline V gives CDR1 SGHVS, CDR2 FNYEAQ. V shed 5 bases and J shed 3 bases, with 11 bases lying between them. CDR3 nucleotides: TGTGCCAGCAGCCCCGACATATTCAATCAGCCCCAGCATTTT. Its translation is CASSPDIFNQPQHF.

The chain has TRBV5-6 and TRBJ2-7; possibly TRBD1 for D (6 bases). The germline V gene has CDR1 SGHDT and CDR2 YYEEEE. The V end was cut by 1 base, the J end by 0 bases, with 8 bases between. The CDR3 length is 14 residues. DNA for the CDR3: TGTGCCAGCAGCTTGATAGGGGGCTCCTACGAGCAGTACTTC. This translates into CASSLIGGSYEQYF.

Comments on this clone: The same CDR3 also results from other DNA sequences found in this sample. The J gene is TRBJ2-5, the V gene TRBV6-5; D gene uncertain. Germline-derived CDR1 and CDR2 are MNHEY and SVGAGI. CDR3 length: 11 amino acids. V was clipped by 6 bases and J by 5 bases, with 7 bases between them. The CDR3 DNA sequence: TGTGCCAGCAGCTCTGAGGAGACCCAGTACTTC. It translates to CASSSEETQYF.

The V gene is TRBV5-4, the J gene TRBJ1-6, with 10 positions matching TRBD1. The CDR3 loop spans 17 amino acids. Germline CDR1 SGHNT, CDR2 YYREEE (reference sequence). With V trimmed by 0 bases and J by 6 bases, 6 bases remained unmatched. CDR3 region: CASSLGEWTGGNSPLHF. The CDR3 nucleotides read TGTGCCAGCAGCTTGGGAGAATGGACAGGGGGTAATTCACCCCTCCACTTT.

This clone has a single count. The chain combines TRBV7-2 with TRBJ2-7; D perhaps matches TRBD2 (6 bases). Germline CDR1 is SGHTA and CDR2 is FQGNSA. The CDR3 contains 14 residues. V lost 3 bases, J lost 6 bases, and 15 bases lay in between. Here the CDR3 DNA reads TGTGCCAGCAGCTTGAGACAGCGGGTGGGCGAGCAGTACTTC. Protein sequence: CASSLRQRVGEQYF.

CDR3 DNA: TGTGCCTGGAGTACGTGGGGGAACGGGGAGCTGTTTTTT. The encoded protein is CAWSTWGNGELFF. The rearrangement links TRBV30 to TRBJ2-2; D tentatively reads TRBD1 or TRBD2 (5 bases each). V gave up 2 bases and J gave up 7 bases, with 11 bases separating them. Germline CDR1 GTSNPN, CDR2 SVGIG (reference sequence). The CDR3 loop spans 13 amino acids. The variable domain in full, with the rest retrieved from reference TRBV30 and TRBJ2-2, is SQTIHQWPATLVQPVGSPLSLECTVEGTSNPNLYWYRQAAGRGLQLLFYSVGIGQISSEVPQNLSASRPQDRQFILSSKKLLLSDSGFYLCAWSTWGNGELFFGEGSRLTVL.

This chain uses TRBV7-9 with TRBJ2-5, with no clear D. V was pared by 5 bases and J by 5 bases, with 12 bases between. Germline lookup yields CDR1 SEHNR and CDR2 FQNEAQ (reference sequence). This CDR3 spans 13 amino acids. CDR3 nucleotides: TGTGCCAGCAGCCATGGGCAAGGGGAGACCCAGTACTTC. Amino acids: CASSHGQGETQYF.

J is TRBJ1-2 and V is TRBV6-4; 8 positions agree with TRBD1. The CDR3 loop spans 14 amino acids. Germline-derived CDR1 and CDR2 are MRHNA and SNTAGT. With V trimmed by 0 bases and J by 3 bases, 0 bases remained unmatched. The CDR3 sequence: CASSDSTGDYGYTF. Here the CDR3 DNA reads TGTGCCAGCAGTGACTCGACAGGGGACTATGGCTACACCTTC.

The V call is TRBV7-2, the J call TRBJ2-5, with 7 bases matching TRBD2. CDR1 and CDR2 (germline): SGHTA, FQGNSA. This CDR3 comprises 15 residues. The trim removed 0 bases at V and 1 base at J, leaving 2 bases unmatched. The CDR3 spells CASSLASGTQETQYF. CDR3 DNA sequence: TGTGCCAGCAGCTTAGCGAGCGGGACCCAAGAGACCCAGTACTTC.

The chain uses TRBV11-2 and TRBJ1-5; D not resolved. Between the trimmed V and J ends, which lost 3 bases and 4 bases, there was a span of 7 bases. CDR1 SGHAT and CDR2 FQNNGV come from the germline V gene. CDR3 length: 13 amino acids. The CDR3 is CASSLMSNQPQHF. The CDR3 coding sequence is TGTGCCAGCAGCTTGATGTCTAATCAGCCCCAGCATTTT.

The V gene is TRBV6-5, the J gene TRBJ2-5; D unresolved. Deletions cut 4 bases from V and 1 base from J, with 10 bases between. This CDR3 region has 14 residues. Germline CDR1 MNHEY, CDR2 SVGAGI. The CDR3 spells CASSSNILQETQYF. For the CDR3, the DNA is TGTGCCAGCAGTTCCAACATCCTCCAAGAGACCCAGTACTTC.

The chain is built from TRBV29-1 and TRBJ2-5, with TRBD2 identical over 8 bases. The length of the CDR3 is 15 residues. Unmatched junction bases numbered 9, after V lost 1 base and J lost 5 bases. Per germline, CDR1 SQVTM and CDR2 ANQGSEA. The CDR3 sequence: CSVEAGTSGGETQYF. CDR3 in DNA: TGCAGCGTTGAAGCCGGAACCTCGGGGGGGGAGACCCAGTACTTC.

J is TRBJ2-7 and V is TRBV5-1; 9 nucleotides line up with TRBD1. The germline gives CDR1 SGHRS, CDR2 YFSETQ. The CDR3 length is 14 residues. V lost 0 bases and J lost 6; bases outside the gene matches: 4. In nucleotides, the CDR3 is TGCGCCAGCAGCTTGGTTCAGACAGGGGGCGAGCAGTACTTC. Amino acid sequence: CASSLVQTGGEQYF.

This clone came up once. The rearrangement uses TRBV5-6 and TRBJ2-7, with 11 bases fitting TRBD2. Looked up from germline, CDR1 is SGHDT and CDR2 is YYEEEE. The V segment lost 1 base and the J segment 3 bases; nucleotides outside the gene matches: 9. The CDR3 has 17 residues. CDR3 sequence: CASSLNSLTSGIYEQYF. CDR3 sequence (DNA): TGTGCCAGCAGCTTGAATTCATTGACTAGCGGGATCTACGAGCAGTACTTC.

This chain joins TRBV6-1 and TRBJ1-1, with D maybe TRBD1 (5 bases). The CDR3 extends over 13 amino acids. The ends were cut back, 6 bases at V and 4 bases at J, with 12 bases in the middle. The germline gives CDR1 MNHNS, CDR2 SASEGT. CDR3 protein: CASSPLGGTEAFF. In DNA, the CDR3 is TGTGCCAGCAGCCCGTTGGGGGGCACTGAAGCTTTCTTT.

In the case of this clone: Other DNA sequences of this sample code for an identical CDR3. The CDR3 region is CATSRDRGETQYF. In DNA, the CDR3 is TGTGCCACCAGCAGAGATCGCGGGGAGACCCAGTACTTC. V usage is TRBV15 and J usage is TRBJ2-5; D possibly corresponds to TRBD2 (5 bases). The CDR3 runs 13 residues. Germline assignment: CDR1 LNHNV and CDR2 YYDKDF (reference sequence). Trimming cost V 0 bases and J 5 bases, with 7 bases left between them.

V is TRBV7-2 and J is TRBJ1-2; 12 bases are a match to TRBD1. Germline V gene lookup returns CDR1 SGHTA and CDR2 FQGNSA. Trimming took 5 bases from V and 5 from J; bases not matched to a gene: 6. CDR3 length: 15 amino acids. CDR3 bases: TGTGCCAGCAGCCGAGGGACAGGGGGCTTTTATGGCTACACCTTC. Translated: CASSRGTGGFYGYTF. The entire variable domain, with the rest obtained from reference TRBV7-2 and TRBJ1-2, is as follows: GAGVSQSPSNKVTEKGKDVELRCDPISGHTALYWYRQSLGQGLEFLIYFQGNSAPDKSGLPSDRFSAERTGGSVSTLTIQRTQQEDSAVYLCASSRGTGGFYGYTFGSGTRLTVV.

This chain connects TRBV7-8 to TRBJ2-7; no clear D gene. CDR3 length: 13 residues. V lost 5 bases and J lost 4, with 12 bases in between. CDR1 and CDR2 from the germline V gene are SGHVS and FQNEAQ. The CDR3 DNA reads TGTGCCAGCAGCGTCGATGGGATATACGAGCAGTACTTC. Its translation: CASSVDGIYEQYF.

The chain couples TRBV5-1 to TRBJ2-2, with 7 nucleotides matching TRBD2. Germline CDR1 and CDR2: SGHRS and YFSETQ. This CDR3 is 16 amino acids long. The V and J ends lost 0 bases and 5 bases, in that order; junction bases with no gene match: 7. The CDR3 spells CASSLVGAGGTGELFF. DNA of the CDR3: TGCGCCAGCAGCTTGGTTGGGGCCGGGGGGACCGGGGAGCTGTTTTTT.

The chain couples TRBV6-5 to TRBJ2-2; TRBD1 aligns across 7 bases. Germline-derived CDR1 and CDR2 are MNHEY and SVGAGI. The CDR3 extends over 15 amino acids. J gave up 3 bases and V 6 bases, and 7 bases lay outside the gene matches. The CDR3 DNA follows: TGTGCCAGCAGGATCCCCACAGGGGACACCGGGGAGCTGTTTTTT. Amino acid sequence: CASRIPTGDTGELFF.